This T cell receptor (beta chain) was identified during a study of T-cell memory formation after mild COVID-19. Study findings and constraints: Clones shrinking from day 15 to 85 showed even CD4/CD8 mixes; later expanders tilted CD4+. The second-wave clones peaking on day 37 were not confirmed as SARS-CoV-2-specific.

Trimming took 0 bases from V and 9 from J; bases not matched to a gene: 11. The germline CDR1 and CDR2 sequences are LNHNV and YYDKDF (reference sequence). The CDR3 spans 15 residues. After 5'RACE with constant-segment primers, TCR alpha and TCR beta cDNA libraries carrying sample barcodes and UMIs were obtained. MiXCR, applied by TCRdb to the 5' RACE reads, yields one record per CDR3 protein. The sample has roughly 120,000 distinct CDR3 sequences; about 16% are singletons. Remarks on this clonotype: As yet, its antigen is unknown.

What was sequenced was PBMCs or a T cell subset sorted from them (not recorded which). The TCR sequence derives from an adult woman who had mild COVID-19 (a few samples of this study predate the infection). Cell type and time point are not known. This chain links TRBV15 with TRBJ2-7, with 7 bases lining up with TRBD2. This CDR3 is CATSRDASGETGQYF. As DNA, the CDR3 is TGTGCCACCAGCAGAGACGCTAGCGGCGAAACGGGGCAGTACTTC. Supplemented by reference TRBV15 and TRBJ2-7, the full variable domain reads DAMVIQNPRYQVTQFGKPVTLSCSQTLNHNVMYWYQQKSSQAPKLLFHYYDKDFNNEADTPDNFQSRRPNTSFCFLDIRSPGLGDTAMYLCATSRDASGETGQYFGPGTRLTVT.